Listed below are T cell receptor beta chains from one sample, sequenced in a study of cytotoxic CD8 clonotypes in ibrutinib-treated CLL. The assay was immunoSEQ multiplex PCR, and TCRdb's table has in-frame clones only and misses some. The table includes about 130,000 clones, roughly three quarters detected once. Sequenced here: PBMCs, sampled after 12 months of ibrutinib treatment. All receptors come from a human donor with chronic lymphocytic leukemia. The CDR3 runs from the conserved cysteine through the conserved F or W. D genes are given only for firm matches. Not every row has a clone size; where given, it reads once, few, many or a size class.

- | TRBJ2-1 | - | TRBV14 | TGTGCCAGCAGATTAACAGGGCGCGAGAGCTCCTACAATGAGCAGTTCTTC | CASRLTGRESSYNEQFF
- | TRBJ1-1 | TRBD1 | TRBV25-1 | TGTGCCAGTCATACCGGGACAGGGGATTGGAACACTGAAGCTTTCTTT | CASHTGTGDWNTEAFF
- | TRBJ2-1 | - | TRBV4-2 | TGTGCCAGCAGCCAAGCTGGGTCAGGGAGAAATGAGCAGTTCTTC | CASSQAGSGRNEQFF
few | TRBJ2-3 | TRBD2 | TRBV9 | TGTGCCAGCAGCGTACTAGCGGGAGCCACTAGCACAGATACGCAGTATTTT | CASSVLAGATSTDTQYF
- | TRBJ2-2 | TRBD2 | TRBV11-2 | TGTGCCAGCAGACCACCCGGGACTAGCGGTGGCACCGGGGAGCTGTTTTTT | CASRPPGTSGGTGELFF
- | TRBJ1-1 | TRBD1 | TRBV29-1 | TGCAGCGTTGATAAAGGACAGGGGAACACTGAAGCTTTCTTT | CSVDKGQGNTEAFF
few | TRBJ2-7 | - | TRBV10-3 | TGTGCCATCAGCCGTAGTATGTTCCACGAGCAGTACTTC | CAISRSMFHEQYF
few | TRBJ1-1 | - | TRBV4-3 | TGCGCCAGCAGCCGGACAGAGAACACTGAAGCTTTCTTT | CASSRTENTEAFF
few | TRBJ2-2 | - | TRBV29-1 | TGCAGCGGACGGACAGCTACCGGGGAGCTGTTTTTT | CSGRTATGELFF
- | TRBJ2-1 | - | TRBV7-9 | TGTGCCAGCAGCTTATTGGGACGGGGTGAGCAGTTCTTC | CASSLLGRGEQFF
- | TRBJ1-1 | - | TRBV30 | TGTGCCTGGAGTCGCCGGGGGTCGGGAGACACTGAAGCTTTCTTT | CAWSRRGSGDTEAFF
- | TRBJ1-4 | - | TRBV4-3 | TGCGCCAGCAGCCCTCGGTCCGGAGAAAAACTGTTTTTT | CASSPRSGEKLFF
- | TRBJ2-5 | - | TRBV21-1 | TGTGCCAGCAGCTCCGGGAACAGGGTCGGGGAGACCCAGTACTTC | CASSSGNRVGETQYF
- | TRBJ2-1 | TRBD1 | TRBV9 | TGTGCCAGCAGCGCCACAGGGGGAAGTGAGCAGTTCTTC | CASSATGGSEQFF
- | TRBJ2-3 | - | TRBV27 | TGTGCCAGCAGTTTTAGCCCCAACTTCAATACGCAGTATTTT | CASSFSPNFNTQYF
once | TRBJ2-1 | TRBD2 | TRBV2 | TGTGCCAGCAGGAAAATGAGCGGACTAGACGCGGATGAGCAGTTCTTC | CASRKMSGLDADEQFF
- | TRBJ1-1 | - | TRBV19 | TGTGCCAGTAGTAGGTGGCAGATGAACACTGAAGCTTTCTTT | CASSRWQMNTEAFF
- | TRBJ2-7 | - | TRBV27 | TGTGCCAGCAGTCCTGAGCCCGCAGGGACCCTCTACGAGCAGTACTTC | CASSPEPAGTLYEQYF
once | TRBJ2-5 | TRBD2 | TRBV27 | TGTGCCAGCAGTTCCCCTGGACTAGCGGGAGTTGGGGAGACCCAGTACTTC | CASSSPGLAGVGETQYF
once | TRBJ1-1 | - | TRBV6-1 | TGTGCCAGCAGTGAATTGTCAGGGTGGGACACTGAAGCTTTCTTT | CASSELSGWDTEAFF
- | TRBJ2-2 | TRBD2 | TRBV19 | TGTGCCAGTATCCGACTAGCGGGAGGAACGAACACCGGGGAGCTGTTTTTT | CASIRLAGGTNTGELFF
few | TRBJ2-5 | TRBD1 | TRBV19 | TGTGCCAGTAGACTGACAGGGGGAGCGGGAGAGACCCAGTACTTC | CASRLTGGAGETQYF
- | TRBJ2-5 | TRBD1 | TRBV4-1 | TGCGCCAGCAGCCAAGATACAGGGGGGAGAGAGACCCAGTACTTC | CASSQDTGGRETQYF
- | TRBJ2-1 | TRBD1 | TRBV7-2 | TGTGCCAGCAGCTTTGACAGGGGGCGTTATGAGCAGTTCTTC | CASSFDRGRYEQFF
- | TRBJ1-2 | - | TRBV6-6 | TGTGCCAGCAGTTACTCGGCAGGGGCGGGCTATGGCTACACCTTC | CASSYSAGAGYGYTF
- | TRBJ2-3 | - | TRBV19 | TGTGCCAGTGTCCCTCCTACGTCCGATACGCAGTATTTT | CASVPPTSDTQYF
- | TRBJ2-3 | - | TRBV20-1 | TGCAGTGCTAGCACAGATACGCAGTATTTT | CSASTDTQYF
once | TRBJ2-7 | TRBD1 | TRBV7-2 | TGTGCCAGCAGCTCCTGGACAGGGGAGACCTACGAGCAGTACTTC | CASSSWTGETYEQYF
once | TRBJ2-5 | - | TRBV5-1 | TGCGCCAGCAGCGCCGGGACGGCCGGTGAGACCCAGTACTTC | CASSAGTAGETQYF
- | TRBJ1-1 | - | TRBV6-5 | TGTGCCAGCAGTTACTACCAGACTGAAGCTTTCTTT | CASSYYQTEAFF
- | TRBJ1-2 | TRBD1 | TRBV7-2 | TGTGCCAGCAGCTCCCGACAGGGTGGGAACTATGGCTACACCTTC | CASSSRQGGNYGYTF
few | TRBJ1-1 | - | TRBV9 | TGTGCCAGCAGCCCACGGGCGTACACTGAAGCTTTCTTT | CASSPRAYTEAFF
- | TRBJ1-2 | TRBD1 | TRBV18 | TGTGCCAGCTCACCGTCAGGGGGCGTAGAGGGTTATGGCTACACCTTC | CASSPSGGVEGYGYTF
few | TRBJ1-2 | TRBD1 | TRBV28 | TGTGCCAGCAGTGAAACAGGGGAATTTGGTGGCTACACCTTC | CASSETGEFGGYTF
- | TRBJ1-1 | - | TRBV25-1 | TGTGCCAGCAGTGAATCCCCCCCGGACACTGAAGCTTTCTTT | CASSESPPDTEAFF
- | TRBJ2-1 | - | TRBV21-1 | TGTGCCAGCAGCAAGAAGACAGGGGCCAATGAGCAGTTCTTC | CASSKKTGANEQFF
once | TRBJ2-7 | - | TRBV12-1 | TGTGCCAGCAGCCGTGGTCGCCTCCCCTCCTACGAGCAGTACTTC | CASSRGRLPSYEQYF
- | TRBJ2-7 | - | TRBV7-2 | TGTGCCAGCAGCCCTTCCACCGCCCCGCAGTACTTC | CASSPSTAPQYF
- | TRBJ1-1 | - | TRBV5-5 | TGTGCCAGCAGCTTGGTGGGCCCCGGGGCTTTCTTT | CASSLVGPGAFF
- | TRBJ1-2 | - | TRBV7-2 | TGTGCCAGCAGCTTATCCGTGGATTTTATGCGCTACACCTTC | CASSLSVDFMRYTF
- | TRBJ1-1 | TRBD1 | TRBV5-6 | TGTGCCAGCAGTTCCTACAGGGGCGGGAACACTGAAGCTTTCTTT | CASSSYRGGNTEAFF
- | TRBJ2-5 | - | TRBV7-2 | TGTGCCAGCAGCTTAGCCCCGGGACAAGAGACCCAGTACTTC | CASSLAPGQETQYF